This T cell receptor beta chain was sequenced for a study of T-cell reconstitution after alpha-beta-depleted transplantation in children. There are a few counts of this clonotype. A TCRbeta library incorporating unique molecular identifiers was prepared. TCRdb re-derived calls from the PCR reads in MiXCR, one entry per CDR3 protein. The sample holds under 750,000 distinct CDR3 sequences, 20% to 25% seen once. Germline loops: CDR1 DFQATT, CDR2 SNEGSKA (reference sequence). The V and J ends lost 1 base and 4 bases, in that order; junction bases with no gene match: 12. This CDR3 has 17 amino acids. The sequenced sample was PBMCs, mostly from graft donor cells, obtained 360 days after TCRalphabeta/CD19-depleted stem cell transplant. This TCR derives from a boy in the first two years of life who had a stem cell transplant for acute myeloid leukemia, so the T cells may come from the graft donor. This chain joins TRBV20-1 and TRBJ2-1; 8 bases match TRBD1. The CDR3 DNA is TGCAGTGCTAGAGCGCCCCCCGGACAGGGCACATACAATGAGCAGTTCTTC. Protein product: CSARAPPGQGTYNEQFF.